This TCR beta chain was sequenced in a study of T cell repertoires in cytomegalovirus infection. Findings of the study overall: HLA-C-restricted, CMV-specific TCR beta clonotypes were dominant ex vivo.

Worth noting for this clonotype: What it binds is unknown.

TCRdb reprocessed the reads via MiXCR and lists one record per CDR3 protein. The sample contains some 270,000 distinct CDR3 sequences, less than 25% of which appear only once. Trimming cost V 4 bases and J 7 bases, with 8 bases left between them. Germline values: CDR1 GTSNPN, CDR2 SVGIG (reference sequence). The CDR3 contains 11 residues. This sample comprised cultured PBMCs, obtained from culture after CMV antigen stimulation. The chain employs TRBV30 and TRBJ2-1, with unresolved D. The source of this sequence is a human donor in good health (CMV status not recorded). Some clones in this sample may be carry-over from other donors' samples. The CDR3: CAWNANNEQFF. The CDR3 DNA reads as TGTGCCTGGAATGCCAATAATGAGCAGTTCTTC. Drawing the rest from reference TRBV30 and TRBJ2-1, the complete variable domain is SQTIHQWPATLVQPVGSPLSLECTVEGTSNPNLYWYRQAAGRGLQLLFYSVGIGQISSEVPQNLSASRPQDRQFILSSKKLLLSDSGFYLCAWNANNEQFFGPGTRLTVL.